The sample holds many counts of the clone carrying this T cell receptor (beta chain). V lost 5 bases and J 0 bases, leaving 14 bases between the germline ends. Germline V lookup: CDR1 SGHRS, CDR2 YFSETQ. The CDR3 has 15 amino acids. The data were taken from a study of neurological immune-mediated disorders. Each CDR3 protein is one row after TCRdb ran MiXCR on the 5' RACE reads. The table records 87,000 or so distinct CDR3 sequences, 3.5% of them present only once. V usage is TRBV5-1 and J usage is TRBJ1-2, with D possibly matching TRBD1 (5 bases). The sequence was obtained from a young woman with multiple sclerosis. The sequencing sample was made of PBMCs. The CDR3 reads CASRSGAQTNYGYTF. Written as DNA, the CDR3 is TGCGCCAGCAGATCCGGGGCCCAAACTAACTATGGCTACACCTTC.